This T cell receptor beta chain is drawn from a study of OX40 agonist ivuxolimab in advanced cancers. This clone has only a few counts. Data came from immunoSEQ multiplex PCR; TCRdb stores just in-frame clones and leaves some out. The table records 65,000 to 95,000 clones, more than 75% of them present only once. The germline V gene has CDR1 SGHAT and CDR2 FQDESV (reference sequence). Unmatched junction bases numbered 11, after V lost 4 bases and J lost 5 bases. The CDR3 covers 16 residues. This sequence originates from an adult with an advanced solid tumor such as melanoma, head and neck, liver or kidney cancer. V usage is TRBV11-1 and J usage is TRBJ2-5, with 9 bases matching TRBD1. The sample was CD4+ or CD8+ T cells sorted from blood, taken in a trial of the OX40 agonist ivuxolimab. CDR3 bases: TGTGCCAGCAGCTACCGGGACAGGGCGACCGAGGAGACCCAGTACTTC. Translation gives CASSYRDRATEETQYF.